This entry describes one TCR beta chain. This clonotype was found a few times. Its antigen remains unidentified. The input lacks base qualities; no much larger clone sits a single base away. This sample is drawn from a study of T-cell memory formation after mild COVID-19 (dated by TCRdb to about 2021). At the level of the whole study: Most TCR sequence clusters were specific to one of the two donors. In a couple of donors, T-cell clones that expanded and contracted after mild COVID-19 were followed by sequencing TCRalpha and TCRbeta repertoires longitudinally. Two young, previously healthy adult volunteers, one female and one male, were included in the cohort.

For sequencing, an Illumina NovaSeq 6000 was employed. cDNA libraries for TCRalpha and TCRbeta were prepared by 5'RACE using constant-segment primers, with sample barcodes and unique molecular identifiers added. RNA was extracted from every sample with Trizol reagent. Amplification of the libraries took two PCR steps, and the second step added a second sample barcode plus Illumina TruSeq adapters. Sequencing of libraries was performed on an Illumina NovaSeq with 2 x 150 bp paired-end reads. The original pipeline was this. Demultiplexing of reads and collapsing into UMI-guided consensus sequences were performed with migec v1.2.7. Using mixcr v2.1.11, UMI consensuses were aligned to TRA and TRB V and J templates and then assembled into clonotypes. A clonotype was counted as expanded or contracted only if both edgeR and NoisET called the change significant, with noise models trained on biological replicates. For edgeR calls, the cutoffs were a false discovery rate-adjusted p below 0.01 and a log2 fold-change threshold of 1. As an exploratory analysis of dynamics, PCA with hierarchical clustering was applied to max-normalized trajectories of the 1000 most abundant clonotypes. The CD4 or CD8 phenotype of responding clones was assigned using the separately sequenced CD4+ and CD8+ repertoires. In TCRdb, the public reads were trimmed at Q25 with fastp and aligned with MiXCR, with productive beta chains retained. When rows share a CDR3 protein, they turn into one entry using the most common DNA and genes. TCRdb, rather than the study authors, made the V and J calls. The sample has fewer than 700,000 distinct CDR3 sequences on record, about a fifth of them singletons. In total, the top ten clones hold around 9.2% of the sample.

Overall results and qualifications from the work: The study included only a couple of mild cases, and larger cohorts that include severe cases with pre-infection samples were judged to be necessary. Some responding clones were found in pre-infection memory, which suggests that pre-existing cross-reactive memory T cells took part in the SARS-CoV-2 response. Clones contracting from day 15 to 85 had balanced CD4/CD8 phenotypes, while a second wave expanding from day 15 to 37 was biased towards CD4+. Whether the second-wave clones peaking on day 37 were SARS-CoV-2 specific was not confirmed. Contracting CD4+ clones were located mainly in the CM and EM memory subsets, whereas CD8+ clones were found to be enriched in EMRA.

Ficoll-Paque density gradient centrifugation was used to isolate PBMCs. Based on the germline V gene, the CDR1 and CDR2 sequences are SGHDN and FVKESK. The CDR3 sequence holds 13 residues, the cysteine and phenylalanine included. Only CDR3 DNA is held: 39 bases, read in frame from base 1. V gives up 2 bases and J gives up 9 bases, and the segment between their germline ends measures 11 bases. The V and J genes are TRBV14 and TRBJ1-5; the D gene is perhaps TRBD1, from 6 matching bases. Sequencing input: PBMCs or a T cell subset sorted from them (not recorded which). This clonotype was obtained from an adult woman who had mild COVID-19 (a few samples of this study predate the infection). The sample titles of this study are shuffled in the database, so cell type and time point are left out; the donor was told from shared clones. The sequenced DNA: TGTGCCAGCAGCCAATTGAGAGGGGGGCCCCAGCATTTT. It translates as CASSQLRGGPQHF.